This TCR beta chain comes out of a study of CD8+ T cells in alopecia areata. Findings of the study overall: The study found that many expanded lesional clones persisted in scalp and blood during tofacitinib.

After isolation, RNA underwent reverse transcription to generate cDNA as the sequencing template. TCRdb's copy holds only in-frame clones and misses some; the assay was immunoSEQ multiplex PCR. This sample has 150,000 to 200,000 clones, with approximately 57% found just once. As for this clone: Its matching antigen is unknown.

Treatment noted: oral pan-JAK inhibitor, 5-10 mg twice daily. Both CD4+ and CD8+ T cells were separated by sorting PBMCs. This CDR3 is built from 12 residues. Germline V CDR1 and CDR2: MNHEY, SVGAGI. The V end lost 5 bases, the J end lost 4 bases, and 7 bases lay between the germline ends. The chain recombines TRBV6-5 with TRBJ2-3; D unresolved. The sample here was CD4+ T cells sorted from blood, taken at week 24, from a patient treated with tofacitinib. The receptor was derived from a human donor with alopecia areata. The CDR3 spells CASSAQSDTQYF. CDR3 bases: TGTGCCAGCAGTGCGCAGTCAGATACGCAGTATTTT.